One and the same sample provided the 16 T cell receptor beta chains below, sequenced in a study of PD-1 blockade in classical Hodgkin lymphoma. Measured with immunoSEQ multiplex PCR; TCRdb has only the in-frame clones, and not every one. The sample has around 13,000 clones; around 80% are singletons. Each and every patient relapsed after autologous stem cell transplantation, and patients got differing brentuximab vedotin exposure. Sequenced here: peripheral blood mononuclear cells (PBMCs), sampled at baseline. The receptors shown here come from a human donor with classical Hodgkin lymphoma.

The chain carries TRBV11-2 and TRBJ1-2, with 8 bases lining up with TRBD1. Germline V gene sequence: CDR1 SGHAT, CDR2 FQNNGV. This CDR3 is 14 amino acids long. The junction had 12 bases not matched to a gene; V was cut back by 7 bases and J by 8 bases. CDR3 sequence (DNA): TGTGCCAGCAATCCCGGACAGGGCGGAGGGGGCTACACCTTC. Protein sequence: CASNPGQGGGGYTF.

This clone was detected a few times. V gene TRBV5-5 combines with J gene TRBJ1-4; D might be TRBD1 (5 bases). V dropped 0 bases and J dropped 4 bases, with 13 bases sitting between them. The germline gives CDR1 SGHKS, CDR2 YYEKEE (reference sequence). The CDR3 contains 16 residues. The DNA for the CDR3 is TGTGCCAGCAGCTTGGCTGTGGGGCGGGGTAATGAAAAACTGTTTTTT. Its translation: CASSLAVGRGNEKLFF.

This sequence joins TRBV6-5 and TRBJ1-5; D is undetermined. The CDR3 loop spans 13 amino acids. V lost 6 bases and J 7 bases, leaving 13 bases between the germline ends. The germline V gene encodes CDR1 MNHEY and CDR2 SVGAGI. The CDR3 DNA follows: TGTGCCAGCAGCCACCTACGGGGACAGCCCCAGCATTTT. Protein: CASSHLRGQPQHF.

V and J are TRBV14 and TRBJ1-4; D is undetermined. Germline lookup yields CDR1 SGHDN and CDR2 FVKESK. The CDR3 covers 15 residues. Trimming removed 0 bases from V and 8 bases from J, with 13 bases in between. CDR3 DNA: TGTGCCAGCAGCCAAGATCGGCCGGGCGCAGAAAAACTGTTTTTT. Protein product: CASSQDRPGAEKLFF.

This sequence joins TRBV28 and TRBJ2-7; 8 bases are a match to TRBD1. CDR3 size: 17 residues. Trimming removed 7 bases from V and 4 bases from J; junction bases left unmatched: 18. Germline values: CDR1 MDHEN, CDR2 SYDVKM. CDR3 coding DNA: TGTGCCAGCACCCGGGGACAGGTCAAGGGTAAGGGTTACGAGCAGTACTTC. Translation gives CASTRGQVKGKGYEQYF.

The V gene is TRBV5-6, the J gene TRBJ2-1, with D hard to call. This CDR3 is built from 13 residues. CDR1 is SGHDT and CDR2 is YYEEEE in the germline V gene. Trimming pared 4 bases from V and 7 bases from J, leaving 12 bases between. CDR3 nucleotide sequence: TGTGCCAGCAGCACCACGGTAATAAATGAGCAGTTCTTC. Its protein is CASSTTVINEQFF.

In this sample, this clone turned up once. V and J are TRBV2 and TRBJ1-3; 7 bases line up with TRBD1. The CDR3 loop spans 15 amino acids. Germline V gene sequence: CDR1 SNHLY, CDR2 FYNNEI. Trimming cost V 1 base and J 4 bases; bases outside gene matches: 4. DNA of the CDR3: TGTGCCAGCAGTGAAGAGGGACAGCGCGGAAACACCATATATTTT. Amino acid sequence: CASSEEGQRGNTIYF.

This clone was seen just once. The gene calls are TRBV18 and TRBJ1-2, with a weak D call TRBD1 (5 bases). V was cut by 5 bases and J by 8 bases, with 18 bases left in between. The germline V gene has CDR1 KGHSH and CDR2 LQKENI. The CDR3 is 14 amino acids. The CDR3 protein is CASSTGRSAAGYTF. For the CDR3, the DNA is TGTGCCAGCTCAACGGGGCGTTCAGCGGCAGGCTACACCTTC.

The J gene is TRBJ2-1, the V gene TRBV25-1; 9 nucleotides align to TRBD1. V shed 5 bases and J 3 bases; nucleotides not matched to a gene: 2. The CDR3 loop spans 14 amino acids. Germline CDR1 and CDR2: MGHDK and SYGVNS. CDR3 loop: CASSLTGGYNEQFF. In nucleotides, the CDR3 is TGTGCCAGCAGTCTGACAGGGGGCTACAATGAGCAGTTCTTC.

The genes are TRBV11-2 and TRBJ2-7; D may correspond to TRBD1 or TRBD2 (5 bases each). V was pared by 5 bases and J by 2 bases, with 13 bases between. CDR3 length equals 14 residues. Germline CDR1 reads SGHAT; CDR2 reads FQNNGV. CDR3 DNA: TGTGCCAGCAGCCCGGGGCAGACCGCCTACGAGCAGTACTTC. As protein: CASSPGQTAYEQYF. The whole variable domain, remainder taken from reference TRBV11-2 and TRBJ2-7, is EAGVAQSPRYKIIEKRQSVAFWCNPISGHATLYWYQQILGQGPKLLIQFQNNGVVDDSQLPKDRFSAERLKGVDSTLKIQPAKLEDSAVYLCASSPGQTAYEQYFGPGTRLTVT.

CDR3 bases: TGTGCCAGCAGCTTCCAAACAGGGAGGGAGACCCAGTACTTC. Translating gives CASSFQTGRETQYF. The V call is TRBV11-1, the J call TRBJ2-5; D may correspond to TRBD1 or TRBD2 (6 bases each). CDR1 is SGHAT, CDR2 FQDESV, per germline (reference sequence). The V gene lost 3 bases and the J gene lost 5 bases, with 13 bases spanning the gap. The CDR3 consists of 14 residues.

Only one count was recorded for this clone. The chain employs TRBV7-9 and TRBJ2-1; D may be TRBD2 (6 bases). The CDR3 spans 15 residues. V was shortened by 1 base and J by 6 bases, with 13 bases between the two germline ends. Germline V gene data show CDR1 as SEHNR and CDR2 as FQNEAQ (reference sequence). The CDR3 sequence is CASSLGGTLGNEQFF. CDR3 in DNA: TGTGCCAGCAGCTTAGGCGGGACTCTCGGCAATGAGCAGTTCTTC.

In DNA, the CDR3 is TGTGCCAGTACGCAGGGGGCGCAAACCGGGGAGCTGTTTTTT. Translating gives CASTQGAQTGELFF. V and J are TRBV19 and TRBJ2-2; 8 bases are shared with TRBD1. The CDR3 contains 14 residues. V gave up 7 bases and J gave up 5 bases; unmatched junction bases: 6. Germline lookup yields CDR1 LNHDA and CDR2 SQIVND (reference sequence).

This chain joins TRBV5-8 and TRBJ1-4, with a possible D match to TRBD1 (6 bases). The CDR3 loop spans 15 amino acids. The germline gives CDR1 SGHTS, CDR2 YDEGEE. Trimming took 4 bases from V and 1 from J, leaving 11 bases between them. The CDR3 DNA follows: TGTGCCAGCAGCGGAGGGACAATAACTAATGAAAAACTGTTTTTT. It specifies CASSGGTITNEKLFF. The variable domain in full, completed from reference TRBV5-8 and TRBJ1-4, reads EAGVTQSPTHLIKTRGQQATLRCSPISGHTSVYWYQQALGLGLQFLLWYDEGEERNRGNFPPRFSGRQFPNYSSELNVNALELEDSALYLCASSGGTITNEKLFFGSGTQLSVL.

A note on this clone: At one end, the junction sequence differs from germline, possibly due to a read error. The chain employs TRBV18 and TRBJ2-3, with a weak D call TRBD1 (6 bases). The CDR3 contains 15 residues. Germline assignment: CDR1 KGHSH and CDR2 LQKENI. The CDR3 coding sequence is TGTGCCAGCTCACCACGTGGACAGAACACAGATATGCAGTATTTT. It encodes CASSPRGQNTDMQYF.

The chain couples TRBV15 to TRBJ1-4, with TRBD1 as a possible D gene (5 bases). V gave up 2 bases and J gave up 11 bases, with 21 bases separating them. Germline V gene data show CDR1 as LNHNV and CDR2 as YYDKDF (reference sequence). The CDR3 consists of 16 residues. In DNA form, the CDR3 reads TGTGCCACCAGCAGAACCACCGGGGCCTTGTTGGGTAAACTGTTTTTT. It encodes CATSRTTGALLGKLFF.